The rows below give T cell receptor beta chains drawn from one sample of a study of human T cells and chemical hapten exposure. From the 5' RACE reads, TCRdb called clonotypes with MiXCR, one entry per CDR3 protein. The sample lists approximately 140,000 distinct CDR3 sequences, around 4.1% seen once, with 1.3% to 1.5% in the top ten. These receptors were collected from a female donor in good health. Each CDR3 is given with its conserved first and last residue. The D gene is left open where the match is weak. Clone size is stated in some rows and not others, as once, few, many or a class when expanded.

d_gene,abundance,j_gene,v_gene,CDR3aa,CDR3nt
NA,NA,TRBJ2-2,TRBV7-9,CAIKGLMNTGELFF,TGTGCCATTAAGGGACTGATGAACACCGGGGAGCTGTTTTTT
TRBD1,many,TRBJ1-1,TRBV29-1,CSVEEGARTEAFF,TGCAGCGTTGAGGAGGGGGCGCGTACTGAAGCTTTCTTT
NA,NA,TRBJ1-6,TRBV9,CASSERTDNSPLHF,TGTGCCAGCAGCGAGAGGACGGATAATTCACCCCTCCACTTT
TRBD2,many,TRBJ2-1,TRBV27,CASSLFSGGAAYNEQFF,TGTGCCAGCAGTTTATTTAGCGGGGGGGCCGCCTACAATGAGCAGTTCTTC
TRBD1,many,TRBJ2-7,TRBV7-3,CASSLEGTGGYEQYF,TGTGCCAGCAGCTTAGAGGGGACAGGGGGTTACGAGCAGTACTTC
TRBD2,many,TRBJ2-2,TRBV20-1,CSAGGFPNTGELFF,TGCAGTGCGGGAGGGTTCCCGAACACCGGGGAGCTGTTTTTT
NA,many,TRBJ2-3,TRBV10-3,CAIGGSTGHTDTQYF,TGTGCCATCGGTGGATCGACAGGTCACACAGATACGCAGTATTTT
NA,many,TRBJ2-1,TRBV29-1,CSVLVLEQFF,TGCAGCGTCTTAGTTCTTGAGCAGTTCTTC
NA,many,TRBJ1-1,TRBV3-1,CASSQDETAFEAFF,TGTGCCAGCAGCCAAGATGAGACAGCATTTGAAGCTTTCTTT
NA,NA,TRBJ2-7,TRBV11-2,CASSLRDPAYEQYF,TGTGCCAGCAGCTTACGGGACCCAGCCTACGAGCAGTACTTC
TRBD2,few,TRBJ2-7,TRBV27,CASRSSRDYIYEQYF,TGTGCCAGCAGAAGTTCTCGGGACTATATTTACGAGCAGTACTTC
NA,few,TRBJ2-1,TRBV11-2,CASSFEGSAYNEQFF,TGTGCCAGCAGCTTCGAGGGGTCAGCCTACAATGAGCAGTTCTTC
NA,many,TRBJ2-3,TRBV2,CASSEVGAASTQYF,TGTGCCAGCAGTGAAGTGGGGGCCGCTTCCACGCAGTATTTT
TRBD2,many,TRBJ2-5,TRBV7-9,CASTKLAGDHQETQYF,TGTGCCAGCACCAAACTAGCGGGGGACCACCAAGAGACCCAGTACTTC
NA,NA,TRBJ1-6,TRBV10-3,CAISTSTVYNSPLHF,TGTGCCATCAGTACCTCTACAGTGTATAATTCACCCCTCCACTTT
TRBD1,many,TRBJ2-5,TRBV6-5,CASSFSQGGTQETQYF,TGTGCCAGCAGTTTTTCACAGGGGGGCACTCAAGAGACCCAGTACTTC
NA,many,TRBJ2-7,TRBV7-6,CASSLLYSSSYEQYF,TGTGCCAGCAGCTTATTGTACAGCTCCTCCTACGAGCAGTACTTC
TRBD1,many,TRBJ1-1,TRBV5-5,CASSVDRGAFF,TGTGCCAGCAGTGTCGACAGGGGAGCTTTCTTT
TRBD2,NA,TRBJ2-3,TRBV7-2,CASKIRGGLVTDTQYF,TGTGCCAGCAAGATCCGGGGGGGCCTGGTCACAGATACGCAGTATTTT
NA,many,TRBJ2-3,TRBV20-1,CSANIPRADTQYF,TGCAGTGCTAATATACCTCGGGCAGATACGCAGTATTTT
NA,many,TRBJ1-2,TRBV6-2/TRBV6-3,CASSLTRDTLRGYTF,TGTGCCAGCAGTTTAACCCGGGATACGCTACGGGGCTACACCTTC
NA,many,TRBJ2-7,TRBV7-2,CASSLTLSPHEQYF,TGTGCCAGCAGCTTAACTCTCTCACCCCACGAGCAGTACTTC
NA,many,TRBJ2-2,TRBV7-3,CASSSYREMGGELFF,TGTGCCAGCAGCAGTTACAGGGAGATGGGCGGGGAGCTGTTTTTT
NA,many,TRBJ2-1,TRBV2,CASNSQRGNEQFF,TGTGCCAGCAACTCCCAGAGGGGGAATGAGCAGTTCTTC
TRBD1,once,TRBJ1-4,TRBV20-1,CSAETGEANEKLFF,TGCAGTGCTGAAACAGGGGAAGCTAATGAAAAACTGTTTTTT
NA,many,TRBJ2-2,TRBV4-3,CASSPGYTGELFF,TGCGCCAGCAGCCCCGGGTACACCGGGGAGCTGTTTTTT
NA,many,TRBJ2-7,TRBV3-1,CASSQVYNEQYF,TGTGCCAGCAGTCAAGTCTACAACGAGCAGTACTTC
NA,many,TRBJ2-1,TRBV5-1,CASSLGTGDNEQFF,TGCGCCAGCAGTTTAGGGACTGGGGACAATGAGCAGTTCTTC
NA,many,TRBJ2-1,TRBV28,CASSLGQPNEQFF,TGTGCCAGCAGTTTAGGACAGCCTAATGAGCAGTTCTTC
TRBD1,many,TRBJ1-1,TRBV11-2,CASSFGFETGTGTEAFF,TGTGCCAGCAGCTTCGGATTCGAGACAGGGACGGGCACTGAAGCTTTCTTT
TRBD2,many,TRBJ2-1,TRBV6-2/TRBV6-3,CASEDGTSGTYEQFF,TGTGCCAGCGAAGACGGGACTAGCGGGACGTATGAGCAGTTCTTC
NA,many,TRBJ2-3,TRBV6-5,CASSQLADTQYF,TGTGCCAGCAGTCAACTAGCAGATACGCAGTATTTT
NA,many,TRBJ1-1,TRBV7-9,CASSLFGGTEAFF,TGTGCCAGCAGCTTATTCGGAGGCACTGAAGCTTTCTTT
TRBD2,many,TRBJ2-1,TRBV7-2,CASSLGVSGGNNEQFF,TGTGCCAGCAGCTTAGGTGTTTCCGGGGGGAACAATGAGCAGTTCTTC
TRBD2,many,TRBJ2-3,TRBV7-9,CASSSGLAFTDTQYF,TGTGCCAGCAGCTCGGGACTAGCCTTCACAGATACGCAGTATTTT
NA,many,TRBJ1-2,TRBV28,CASTPRGLGYTF,TGTGCCAGCACCCCGCGGGGGCTAGGCTACACCTTC
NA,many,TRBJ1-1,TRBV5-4,CASSFPPGNVNTEAFF,TGTGCCAGCAGCTTCCCGCCAGGGAACGTGAACACTGAAGCTTTCTTT
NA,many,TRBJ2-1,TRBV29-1,CSADNEQFF,TGCAGCGCTGACAATGAGCAGTTCTTC
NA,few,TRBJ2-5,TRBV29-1,CSVASLQETQYF,TGCAGCGTTGCGTCTCTACAAGAGACCCAGTACTTC
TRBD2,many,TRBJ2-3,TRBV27,CASSLLAGGFTDTQYF,TGTGCCAGCAGTTTACTCGCGGGGGGGTTTACAGATACGCAGTATTTT
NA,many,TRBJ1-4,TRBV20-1,CSARDSRGGRYEKLFF,TGCAGTGCTAGAGATTCTCGGGGCGGGCGTTATGAAAAACTGTTTTTT
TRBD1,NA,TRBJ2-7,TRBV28,CASSTGGDRGFHEQYF,TGTGCCAGCAGCACGGGGGGGGACAGGGGCTTCCACGAGCAGTACTTC
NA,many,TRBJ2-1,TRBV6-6,CASSYSRYNEQFF,TGTGCCAGCAGTTACTCCAGATACAATGAGCAGTTCTTC
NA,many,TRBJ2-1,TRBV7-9,CASKREGLGDNEQFF,TGTGCCAGCAAACGAGAGGGACTCGGGGACAATGAGCAGTTCTTC
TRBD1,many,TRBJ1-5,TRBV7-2,CASSLKRGQLDQPQHF,TGTGCCAGCAGCTTAAAGAGGGGGCAACTGGATCAGCCCCAGCATTTT
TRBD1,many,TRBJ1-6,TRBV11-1,CASSSPLRDRGAGGRSPLHF,TGTGCCAGCAGCTCACCTCTCCGGGACAGGGGAGCAGGAGGCAGGTCACCCCTCCACTTT
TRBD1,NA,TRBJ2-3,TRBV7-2,CASRYNPGQAGTDTQYF,TGTGCCAGCAGGTACAACCCAGGACAGGCGGGCACAGATACGCAGTATTTT